This entry lists 24 T cell receptor beta chains sequenced from one sample in a study of identifying expanded T cells in peripheral blood. Method: immunoSEQ multiplex PCR; TCRdb's copy keeps in-frame clones and lacks some. Here the sample spans 85,000 to 90,000 clones, approximately 83% being singletons. Material: blood. These TCRs come from a person aged 18 to 70 in good health.

The chain has TRBV5-6 and TRBJ2-1; the D is unclear. Germline CDR1 SGHDT, CDR2 YYEEEE. The length of the CDR3 is 12 residues. V gave up 0 bases and J gave up 6 bases, with 4 bases separating them. DNA for the CDR3: TGTGCCAGCAGCTTGGTGGCCAATGAGCAGTTCTTC. Encoded protein: CASSLVANEQFF.

The chain joins TRBV6-1 to TRBJ1-4; 8 bases line up with TRBD1. The CDR3 length is 14 residues. Germline trimming cut 6 bases from V and 8 bases from J; bases unmatched to any gene: 8. Germline V gives CDR1 MNHNS, CDR2 SASEGT. CDR3: CASSLYRGGEKLFF. In nucleotides, the CDR3 is TGTGCCAGCAGCTTGTACAGGGGGGGGGAAAAACTGTTTTTT.

CDR3 in DNA: TGTGCCAGCAGCTTATCTAACACAGCCTACGAGCAGTACTTC. This sequence encodes CASSLSNTAYEQYF. The chain has TRBV7-8 and TRBJ2-7; D unclear. The CDR3 contains 14 residues. Germline V gives CDR1 SGHVS, CDR2 FQNEAQ. The V and J ends lost 2 bases and 2 bases respectively, with 10 bases between them. The full variable domain, with the rest looked up from reference TRBV7-8 and TRBJ2-7, is GAGVSQSPRYKVAKRGQDVALRCDPISGHVSLFWYQQALGQGPEFLTYFQNEAQLDKSGLPSDRFFAERPEGSVSTLKIQRTQQEDSAVYLCASSLSNTAYEQYFGPGTRLTVT.

The rearrangement uses TRBV7-3 and TRBJ2-3, with D possibly being TRBD1 (5 bases). The germline gives CDR1 SGHTA, CDR2 FQGTGA. CDR3 size: 13 residues. Deletions cut 4 bases from V and 3 bases from J, with 8 bases between. CDR3 DNA sequence: TGTGCCAGCAGCTCAGGGAATACAGATACGCAGTATTTT. It yields the protein CASSSGNTDTQYF.

The V and J genes are TRBV6-5 and TRBJ2-3; either TRBD1 or TRBD2 may fit D (5 bases each). The CDR3 covers 14 residues. Trimming shortened V by 6 bases and J by 1 base, and 11 bases separated the two germline ends. From germline, CDR1 is MNHEY and CDR2 SVGAGI. The CDR3 nucleotides are TGTGCCAGCAGGAGGGACGGGGGCACAGATACGCAGTATTTT. It specifies CASRRDGGTDTQYF.

The chain has TRBV2 and TRBJ2-5; D is unclear. The CDR3 has 12 residues. CDR1 and CDR2 from the germline V gene are SNHLY and FYNNEI. V lost 8 bases, J lost 5 bases, and 12 bases lay in between. CDR3: CASRPDWETQYF. CDR3 DNA sequence: TGTGCCAGCCGACCCGATTGGGAGACCCAGTACTTC. The whole variable domain, filled in from reference TRBV2 and TRBJ2-5, reads EPEVTQTPSHQVTQMGQEVILRCVPISNHLYFYWYRQILGQKVEFLVSFYNNEISEKSEIFDDQFSVERPDGSNFTLKIRSTKLEDSAMYFCASRPDWETQYFGPGTRLLVL.

V usage is TRBV5-6 and J usage is TRBJ2-7; no firm D call. V was shortened by 2 bases and J by 6 bases, with 9 bases between the two germline ends. Looked up from germline, CDR1 is SGHDT and CDR2 is YYEEEE. The CDR3 consists of 12 residues. This chain's CDR3 is CASSFMVSEQYF. The CDR3 DNA reads as TGTGCCAGCAGCTTTATGGTTTCCGAGCAGTACTTC.

This chain uses TRBV5-1 with TRBJ1-2; 10 nucleotides line up with TRBD1. Germline V gene lookup returns CDR1 SGHRS and CDR2 YFSETQ. J was trimmed by 7 bases and V by 3 bases; bases with no gene match: 9. This CDR3 region has 15 residues. CDR3 sequence: CASSSPDRGLGGYTF. The CDR3 DNA is TGCGCCAGCAGCTCCCCTGACAGGGGGCTGGGTGGCTACACCTTC.

J is TRBJ2-7 and V is TRBV7-8; maybe TRBD1 (5 bases). The ends were cut back, 5 bases at V and 6 bases at J, with 20 bases in the middle. The CDR3 covers 15 residues. Germline V gives CDR1 SGHVS, CDR2 FQNEAQ. The CDR3 sequence is CASSLGDRVVGEQYF. The CDR3 DNA sequence: TGTGCCAGCAGCCTAGGGGATAGGGTGGTGGGCGAGCAGTACTTC. The full variable domain, in which reference TRBV7-8 and TRBJ2-7 provide the parts outside the CDR3, is GAGVSQSPRYKVAKRGQDVALRCDPISGHVSLFWYQQALGQGPEFLTYFQNEAQLDKSGLPSDRFFAERPEGSVSTLKIQRTQQEDSAVYLCASSLGDRVVGEQYFGPGTRLTVT.

The gene calls are TRBV9 and TRBJ2-5; the match to TRBD1 covers 11 bases. V was clipped by 1 base and J by 5 bases; unmatched bases: 10. CDR3 size: 17 residues. CDR1 and CDR2 (germline): SGDLS, YYNGEE. The CDR3 protein is CASSVTTGTGGWETQYF. The CDR3 nucleotides are TGTGCCAGCAGCGTAACGACCGGGACAGGGGGATGGGAGACCCAGTACTTC.

The rearrangement joins TRBV7-6 to TRBJ2-5, with TRBD2 matching 10 bases. CDR1 is SGHVS, CDR2 FNYEAQ, per germline. J gave up 7 bases and V 5 bases, and 22 bases lay outside the gene matches. The CDR3 sequence is 19 residues long. CDR3 sequence (DNA): TGTGCCAGCAGCCCCCTCTCTAGCGGGGGTATCTCCGGTGGGGGGACCCAGTACTTC. This encodes CASSPLSSGGISGGGTQYF.

V usage is TRBV4-3 and J usage is TRBJ1-5; the D is unclear. CDR3 size: 13 residues. Germline CDR1 is LGHNA and CDR2 is YSLEER. Trimming left V 2 bases short and J 3 bases short, with 5 bases between. CDR3 residues: CASSQRLNQPQHF. The DNA for the CDR3 is TGCGCCAGCAGCCAAAGACTCAATCAGCCCCAGCATTTT.

The chain carries TRBV11-2 and TRBJ1-4, with D unresolved. The CDR3 is 11 amino acids. The germline gives CDR1 SGHAT, CDR2 FQNNGV. The V end was cut by 5 bases, the J end by 8 bases, with 6 bases between. The CDR3 DNA follows: TGTGCCAGCAGCAACTGGGAAAAACTGTTTTTT. This codes for CASSNWEKLFF.

The chain uses TRBV27 and TRBJ2-7, with a weak D call TRBD1 (6 bases). Looked up from germline, CDR1 is MNHEY and CDR2 is SMNVEV (reference sequence). The CDR3 has 15 amino acids. With 6 bases removed from V and 5 bases from J, the gap between germline ends came to 20 bases. In DNA form, the CDR3 reads TGTGCCAGCAGGAACAGGGCCCGTTTAATCCACGAGCAGTACTTC. Translated: CASRNRARLIHEQYF.

The V and J genes are TRBV19 and TRBJ1-1, with D tentatively TRBD1 (6 bases). CDR1 and CDR2 from the germline V gene are LNHDA and SQIVND (reference sequence). CDR3 length equals 14 residues. Trimming removed 6 bases from V and 3 bases from J, with 14 bases in between. The CDR3 sequence is CASSETGRYTEAFF. The DNA for the CDR3 is TGTGCCAGTAGCGAAACAGGGAGATACACTGAAGCTTTCTTT.

The V and J genes are TRBV7-9 and TRBJ1-3; D is unclear. Trimming cost V 2 bases and J 0 bases, with 8 bases left between them. CDR1 and CDR2 from the germline V gene are SEHNR and FQNEAQ (reference sequence). The CDR3 has 15 amino acids. This CDR3 is CASSLPVTSGNTIYF. CDR3 in DNA: TGTGCCAGCAGCTTACCCGTAACCTCTGGAAACACCATATATTTT.

This sequence joins TRBV2 and TRBJ1-6; 8 bases fit TRBD1. Losses at the gene ends were 7 bases for V and 9 bases for J; bases not matched to a gene: 8. Germline CDR1 and CDR2: SNHLY and FYNNEI. The CDR3 has 14 residues. This CDR3 is CASMRQGNGSPLHF. DNA for the CDR3: TGTGCCAGCATGCGACAGGGGAACGGTTCACCCCTCCACTTT.

This chain uses TRBV2 with TRBJ1-6; 10 nucleotides agree with TRBD1. The CDR3 length is 17 residues. Germline CDR1 and CDR2: SNHLY and FYNNEI. The V gene end was trimmed by 2 bases and the J gene end by 8 bases; junction bases not matched to a gene: 9. Written as DNA, the CDR3 is TGTGCCAGCAGTGAATCCCCGACAGGGGGCAGGGATTCACCCCTCCACTTT. It translates to CASSESPTGGRDSPLHF.

The rearrangement uses TRBV10-3 and TRBJ1-1; possible D gene TRBD1, 6 bases. Germline V CDR1 and CDR2: ENHRY, SYGVKD. The V and J ends lost 5 bases and 4 bases respectively, with 8 bases between them. The CDR3 is 12 residues long. In DNA, the CDR3 is TGTGCCATCAGTACAGGGCTCACTGAAGCTTTCTTT. Its protein is CAISTGLTEAFF.

This clone came up once. The chain has TRBV27 and TRBJ2-3; possibly TRBD2 for D (5 bases). This CDR3 spans 13 amino acids. Trimming removed 3 bases at V and 5 bases at J, with 9 bases between. CDR1 MNHEY and CDR2 SMNVEV come from the germline V gene (reference sequence). The CDR3 spells CASSFRGRDTQYF. The CDR3 DNA reads TGTGCCAGCAGTTTTCGTGGGAGAGATACGCAGTATTTT.

The CDR3 nucleotides are TGCGCCAGCAGCCAAGAATATAGCTTCGCCTACGAGCAGTACTTC. Its translation: CASSQEYSFAYEQYF. The chain joins TRBV4-3 to TRBJ2-7; D unclear. The CDR3 loop spans 15 amino acids. Germline values: CDR1 LGHNA, CDR2 YSLEER. V shed 0 bases and J shed 2 bases, with 11 bases lying between them.

The chain joins TRBV19 to TRBJ2-5; D perhaps matches TRBD1 (6 bases). The CDR3 is made up of 13 amino acids. The germline CDR1 and CDR2 sequences are LNHDA and SQIVND (reference sequence). V shed 7 bases and J shed 4 bases, with 13 bases lying between them. CDR3 sequence (DNA): TGTGCCAGTAAGTCCAGGGGTGGAGAGACCCAGTACTTC. Protein product: CASKSRGGETQYF.

CDR3 sequence reads: CASSVGQKNTEAFF. CDR3 sequence (DNA): TGTGCCAGTAGTGTAGGACAGAAGAACACTGAAGCTTTCTTT. V usage is TRBV19 and J usage is TRBJ1-1, with D possibly matching TRBD1 (6 bases). Germline V gene data show CDR1 as LNHDA and CDR2 as SQIVND (reference sequence). Trimming cost V 5 bases and J 1 base, with 11 bases left between them. This CDR3 has 14 amino acids.

The genes are TRBV30 and TRBJ1-5; D might be TRBD1 (5 bases). With 3 bases removed from V and 3 bases from J, the gap between germline ends came to 15 bases. The CDR3 covers 15 residues. CDR1 is GTSNPN, CDR2 SVGIG, per germline (reference sequence). CDR3 in amino acids: CAWSSPGRTNQPQHF. CDR3 DNA sequence: TGTGCCTGGAGCTCTCCGGGACGGACCAATCAGCCCCAGCATTTT.